This T cell receptor beta chain comes out of a study of CD8 T cells in ankylosing spondylitis. This CDR3 comprises 17 residues. The ends lost 0 bases at V and 4 bases at J; junction bases unmatched: 8. Germline assignment: CDR1 LGHNA and CDR2 YSLEER. General observations from the study: Matched ankylosing spondylitis synovial fluid reportedly contained a significantly enriched population of disease-linked clones. Earlier studies detected some motif variants in reactive arthritis synovial fluid and blood.

This clonotype was observed a handful of times. Antigen: not known. TCRdb re-analysed the 5' RACE reads in MiXCR, keeping a single row per CDR3 protein. The table includes around 39,000 distinct CDR3 sequences, roughly 13% detected once. Sequenced sample: synovial fluid, either unsorted or a sorted T cell fraction (not recorded which). This chain connects TRBV4-3 to TRBJ2-4; 8 nucleotides match TRBD1. This clonotype originated in a male donor with ankylosing spondylitis. For the CDR3, the DNA is TGCGCCAGCAGCCAAGATTTAACACAGGGGGATAAAAACATTCAGTACTTC. Its protein is CASSQDLTQGDKNIQYF.